This T cell receptor beta chain originates from a study of T-cell memory formation after mild COVID-19. TCRalpha and TCRbeta libraries used 5'RACE with constant-segment primers and UMIs. A single record per CDR3 protein comes from TCRdb applying MiXCR to the 5' RACE reads. The sample yields tens of thousands of distinct CDR3 sequences, 5% to 7% seen once. Germline V CDR1 and CDR2: SGHRS, YFSETQ. Trimming left V 4 bases short and J 7 bases short, with 11 bases between. The CDR3 consists of 12 residues. Findings of the study overall: For contracting clones, CD4+ ones sat mainly in CM and EM, CD8+ in EMRA.

A remark on this clonotype: The antigen is undetermined. This sequence may be a read error, since a much larger clone differs from it by one base.

The TCR originated in an adult who had mild COVID-19 (a few samples of this study predate the infection). Cell type and time point are not known. The chain carries TRBV5-1 and TRBJ1-1; tentative D call: TRBD1 (6 bases). Sample: PBMCs or a T cell subset sorted from them (not recorded which). This CDR3 reads CASSQGGHEAFF. The CDR3 DNA reads TGCGCCAGCAGCCAAGGGGGACATGAAGCTTTCTTT. Variable domain in full (rest from reference TRBV5-1 and TRBJ1-1): KAGVTQTPRYLIKTRGQQVTLSCSPISGHRSVSWYQQTPGQGLQFLFEYFSETQRNKGNFPGRFSGRQFSNSRSEMNVSTLELGDSALYLCASSQGGHEAFFGQGTRLTVV.